A few counts support the clone carrying this T cell receptor beta chain. Its specificity is not known. This record belongs to a study of cytomegalovirus exposure and HLA in healthy donors. Both 60 Vbeta primers and 13 Jbeta primers went into the PCR. The assay was immunoSEQ multiplex PCR, and TCRdb's table has in-frame clones only and misses some. Of over 90,000 clones listed, approximately 66% are singletons. The CDR3 sequence is 15 residues long. V shed 3 bases, J shed 5 bases, and the junction held 4 bases outside the gene matches. Germline V gene sequence: CDR1 SGHDT, CDR2 YYEEEE. Study-wide findings and caveats: 16,951 TCR beta sequences were associated with HLA alleles at 0.05 false discovery rate in a later analysis. TCR beta chain V- and J-gene trimming was linked, in a later analysis, to a missense variant in DCLRE1C.

The V gene is TRBV5-6, the J gene TRBJ2-1; TRBD2 matches at 11 bases. The sequenced sample was PBMCs. This TCR derives from a woman aged 45-60 years in good health and CMV-seronegative. CDR3 region: CASSSVAGGNNEQFF. Here the CDR3 DNA reads TGTGCCAGCAGCTCGGTAGCGGGAGGGAACAATGAGCAGTTCTTC.